This T cell receptor (beta chain) was identified during a study of cytomegalovirus exposure and HLA in healthy donors. 13 Jbeta primers and 60 Vbeta primers were used for the PCR. The method was immunoSEQ multiplex PCR; TCRdb's version includes in-frame clones alone and lacks a portion of them. Of about 210,000 clones listed, roughly 87% are singletons. This CDR3 has 14 residues. The V and J ends lost 2 bases and 4 bases, in that order; junction bases with no gene match: 0. Germline loops: CDR1 LNHDA, CDR2 SQIVND (reference sequence). Sequenced input: PBMCs. The sequence derives from a man in his forties in good health and CMV-seropositive. This chain connects TRBV19 to TRBJ2-5; 11 bases are shared with TRBD2. CDR3 sequence reads: CASSILAGGETQYF. The DNA of the CDR3 is TGTGCCAGTAGTATACTAGCGGGGGGAGAGACCCAGTACTTC. The full variable domain, its missing parts supplied by reference TRBV19 and TRBJ2-5, is DGGITQSPKYLFRKEGQNVTLSCEQNLNHDAMYWYRQDPGQGLRLIYYSQIVNDFQKGDIAEGYSVSREKKESFPLTVTSAQKNPTAFYLCASSILAGGETQYFGPGTRLLVL.